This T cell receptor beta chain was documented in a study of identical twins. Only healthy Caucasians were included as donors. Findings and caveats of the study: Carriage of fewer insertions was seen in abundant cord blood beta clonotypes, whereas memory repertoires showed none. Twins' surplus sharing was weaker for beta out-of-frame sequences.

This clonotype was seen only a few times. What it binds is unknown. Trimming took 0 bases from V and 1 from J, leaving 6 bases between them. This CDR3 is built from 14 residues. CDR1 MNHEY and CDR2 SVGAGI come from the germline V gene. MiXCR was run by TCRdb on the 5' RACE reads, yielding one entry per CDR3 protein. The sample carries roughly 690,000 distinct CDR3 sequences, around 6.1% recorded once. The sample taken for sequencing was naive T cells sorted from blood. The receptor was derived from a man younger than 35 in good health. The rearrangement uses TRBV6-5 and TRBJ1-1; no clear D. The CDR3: CASSYSSWNTEAFF. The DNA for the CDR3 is TGTGCCAGCAGTTACTCGTCTTGGAACACTGAAGCTTTCTTT.